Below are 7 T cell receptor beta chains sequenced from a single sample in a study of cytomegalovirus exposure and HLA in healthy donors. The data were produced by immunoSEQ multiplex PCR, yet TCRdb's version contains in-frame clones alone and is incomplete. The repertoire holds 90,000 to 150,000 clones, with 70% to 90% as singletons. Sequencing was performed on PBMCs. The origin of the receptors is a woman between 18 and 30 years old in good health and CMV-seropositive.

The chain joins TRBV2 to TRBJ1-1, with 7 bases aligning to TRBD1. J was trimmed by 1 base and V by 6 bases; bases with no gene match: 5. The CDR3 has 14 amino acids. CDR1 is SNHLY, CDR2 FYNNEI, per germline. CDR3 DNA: TGTGCCAGCAGATACAGGGGTGGGAACACTGAAGCTTTCTTT. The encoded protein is CASRYRGGNTEAFF.

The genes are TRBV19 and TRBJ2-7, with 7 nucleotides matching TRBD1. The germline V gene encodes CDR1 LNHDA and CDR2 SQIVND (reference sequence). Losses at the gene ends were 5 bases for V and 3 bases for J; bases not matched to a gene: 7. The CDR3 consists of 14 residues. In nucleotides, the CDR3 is TGTGCCAGTAGTGCCGGACAGGCCAGCTACGAGCAGTACTTC. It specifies CASSAGQASYEQYF. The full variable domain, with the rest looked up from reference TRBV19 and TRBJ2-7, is DGGITQSPKYLFRKEGQNVTLSCEQNLNHDAMYWYRQDPGQGLRLIYYSQIVNDFQKGDIAEGYSVSREKKESFPLTVTSAQKNPTAFYLCASSAGQASYEQYFGPGTRLTVT.

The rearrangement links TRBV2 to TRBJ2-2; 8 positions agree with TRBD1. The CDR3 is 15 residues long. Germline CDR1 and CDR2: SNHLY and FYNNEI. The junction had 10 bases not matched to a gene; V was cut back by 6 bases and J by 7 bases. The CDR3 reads CASRRGQGRGGELFF. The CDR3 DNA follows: TGTGCCAGCAGACGCGGACAGGGACGGGGCGGGGAGCTGTTTTTT.

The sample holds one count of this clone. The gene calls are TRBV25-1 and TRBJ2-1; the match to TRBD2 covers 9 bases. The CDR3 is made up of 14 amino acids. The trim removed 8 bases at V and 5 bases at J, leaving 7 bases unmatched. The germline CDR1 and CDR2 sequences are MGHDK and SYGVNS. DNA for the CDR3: TGTGCCAGCCTTTCGCGGGGGGGACACAATGAGCAGTTCTTC. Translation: CASLSRGGHNEQFF. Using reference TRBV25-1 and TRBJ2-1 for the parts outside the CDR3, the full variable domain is EADIYQTPRYLVIGTGKKITLECSQTMGHDKMYWYQQDPGMELHLIHYSYGVNSTEKGDLSSESTVSRIRTEHFPLTLESARPSHTSQYLCASLSRGGHNEQFFGPGTRLTVL.

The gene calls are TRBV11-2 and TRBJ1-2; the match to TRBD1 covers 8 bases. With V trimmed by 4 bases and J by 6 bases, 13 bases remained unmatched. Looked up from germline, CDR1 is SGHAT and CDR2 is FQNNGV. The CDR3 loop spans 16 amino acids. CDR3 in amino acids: CASSSTDRGNSNGYTF. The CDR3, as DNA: TGTGCCAGCAGCTCAACCGACAGGGGCAATTCGAATGGCTACACCTTC.

The CDR3 sequence: CASSSGRGGPSYEQYF. CDR3 sequence (DNA): TGCGCCAGCAGCTCCGGGAGGGGGGGGCCCTCCTACGAGCAGTACTTC. J is TRBJ2-7 and V is TRBV5-1; 8 bases map to TRBD2. Trimming at V came to 3 bases and at J to 0 bases, leaving 8 bases not matched to a gene. The CDR3 is 16 residues long. Germline-derived CDR1 and CDR2 are SGHRS and YFSETQ.

The CDR3 spells CASEYLNCSNQPQHF. As DNA, the CDR3 is TGTGCCAGCGAGTATCTCAATTGCAGCAATCAGCCCCAGCATTTT. This rearrangement joins TRBV21-1 to TRBJ1-5. TRBV21-1 is deemed a pseudogene. This CDR3 region has 15 residues.